This T cell receptor (beta chain) is drawn from a study of T cells in Graves' hyperthyroidism and ophthalmopathy. Whole-study context: Peripheral blood was drawn at first diagnosis, prior to all treatment.

The CDR3 is 15 residues long. V was pared by 0 bases and J by 6 bases, with 12 bases between. CDR1 is LGHDT and CDR2 is YNNKEL in the germline V gene (reference sequence). RNA transcripts gave rise to amplified TCR beta CDR3 regions. First-round RT-PCR of the TCR CDR3 relied on the HTBI primer set. A single record per CDR3 protein comes from TCRdb applying MiXCR to the multiplex PCR reads. The table lists 690,000 or so distinct CDR3 sequences, approximately 18% of them singletons, with about a sixth in the top ten. In patients aged 18 to 65, hyperthyroidism was newly diagnosed, with duration under 2 months. Exclusion criteria comprised uncontrolled infection, other autoimmune disease, pregnancy or lactation.

Sequencing used blood. This clonotype was obtained from a woman aged 50 to 60 with Graves' hyperthyroidism that later progressed to Graves' ophthalmopathy. The V gene is TRBV3-1, the J gene TRBJ1-3, with TRBD1 as a possible D gene (5 bases). CDR3 loop: CASSQDIGDANTIYF. DNA of the CDR3: TGTGCCAGCAGCCAAGACATAGGGGATGCAAACACCATATATTTT.